The 24 T cell receptor beta chains reported below all come from one sample, sequenced in a study of T cells in Graves' hyperthyroidism and ophthalmopathy. Researchers amplified the TCR beta CDR3 regions from RNA transcripts. The HTBI primer set was used in a first-round RT-PCR of the TCR CDR3. TCRdb processed the multiplex PCR reads anew with MiXCR; each CDR3 protein has one entry. The sample contains under 700,000 distinct CDR3 sequences, 40% to 55% of which appear only once. Specimen: peripheral blood or thyroid tissue (not recorded which). Receptors originate from a woman aged 18-35 years with Graves' hyperthyroidism.

The chain uses TRBV25-1 and TRBJ1-6, with 7 bases identical to TRBD1. V lost 6 bases and J lost 6; bases outside the gene matches: 8. The V gene's germline CDR1 is MGHDK and CDR2 SYGVNS. There are 15 residues in the CDR3. The CDR3 region has the DNA TGTGCCAGCAGCTTAACAGGGGCCGGTAATTCACCCCTCCACTTT. It codes for CASSLTGAGNSPLHF.

The chain links TRBV7-9 to TRBJ2-7; the D gene could be TRBD1 or TRBD2 (5 bases each). This CDR3 is 15 amino acids long. Trimming cost V 5 bases and J 6 bases, with 20 bases left between them. Looked up from germline, CDR1 is SEHNR and CDR2 is FQNEAQ (reference sequence). The CDR3 sequence: CASSGTPGDPSEQYF. The CDR3 DNA is TGTGCCAGCAGCGGAACCCCCGGGGACCCCTCCGAGCAGTACTTC.

This clonotype was observed once. The chain recombines TRBV20-1 with TRBJ2-7, with 10 bases identical to TRBD2. The CDR3 length is 15 residues. V shed 7 bases, J shed 2 bases, and the junction held 11 bases outside the gene matches. Germline CDR1 and CDR2: DFQATT and SNEGSKA (reference sequence). CDR3 coding DNA: TGCAGTGGACAGATAGCGGGAGGTTCAACCTACGAGCAGTACTTC. Protein sequence: CSGQIAGGSTYEQYF.

This clonotype came up a few times. V is TRBV12-3 or TRBV12-4 and J is TRBJ1-2; 7 positions agree with TRBD1. V gave up 3 bases and J gave up 8 bases; unmatched junction bases: 3. This CDR3 spans 12 amino acids. The CDR3 DNA follows: TGTGCCAGCAGTTTTGTAGGGGGCGGCTACACCTTC. Amino acids: CASSFVGGGYTF.

This clonotype appeared many times. The genes are TRBV9 and TRBJ1-2, with D possibly TRBD1 on 6 matching bases. Germline assignment: CDR1 SGDLS and CDR2 YYNGEE. The CDR3 totals 14 residues. V was pared by 0 bases and J by 8 bases, with 14 bases between. Here the CDR3 reads CASSVGGGARGYTF. In DNA, the CDR3 is TGTGCCAGCAGCGTAGGCGGGGGGGCACGCGGCTACACCTTC.

This clonotype was picked up many times. The gene calls are TRBV7-9 and TRBJ1-2; 7 bases map to TRBD1. The CDR3 is 14 amino acids. With V trimmed by 0 bases and J by 8 bases, 6 bases remained unmatched. Germline assignment: CDR1 SEHNR and CDR2 FQNEAQ (reference sequence). CDR3 in amino acids: CASSLAATGHGYTF. The CDR3 DNA is TGTGCCAGCAGCTTAGCCGCGACAGGGCACGGCTACACCTTC.

The genes are TRBV20-1 and TRBJ1-1; TRBD1 agrees at 8 bases. The germline V gene encodes CDR1 DFQATT and CDR2 SNEGSKA (reference sequence). V dropped 5 bases and J dropped 0; count of bases not matched to a gene: 8. CDR3 length: 15 amino acids. The CDR3 nucleotides are TGCAGTGCTCAAGACAGGGGATTCATGAACACTGAAGCTTTCTTT. Protein: CSAQDRGFMNTEAFF.

The chain recombines TRBV29-1 with TRBJ1-1, with D perhaps TRBD1 (5 bases). The CDR3 is 12 residues long. The V gene's germline CDR1 is SQVTM and CDR2 ANQGSEA. The V end was cut by 8 bases, the J end by 5 bases, with 15 bases between. CDR3 protein: CSIGAARTEAFF. In DNA form, the CDR3 reads TGCAGCATAGGGGCGGCCAGAACTGAAGCTTTCTTT.

This clonotype was counted a few times. This chain links TRBV20-1 with TRBJ1-1, with 8 positions matching TRBD1. The CDR3 is 13 residues long. Germline V gene lookup returns CDR1 DFQATT and CDR2 SNEGSKA (reference sequence). After removal of 3 bases from V and 1 base from J, the junction contained 1 base not matched to a gene. CDR3 protein: CSASRGPNTEAFF. The CDR3 DNA sequence: TGCAGTGCTAGCAGGGGGCCGAACACTGAAGCTTTCTTT.

This clonotype showed up just a few times. The CDR3 DNA is TGTGCCAGCAGTTCCCGAATTGACCAGAACTATGGCTACACCTTC. This translates into CASSSRIDQNYGYTF. The gene calls are TRBV25-1 and TRBJ1-2, with D hard to call. V lost 5 bases and J lost 2, with 15 bases in between. Per germline, CDR1 MGHDK and CDR2 SYGVNS. The CDR3 covers 15 residues.

The rearrangement links TRBV14 to TRBJ2-3; no firm D call. The germline V and J ends were trimmed by 4 bases and 2 bases, with 7 bases remaining between them. CDR3 length: 13 amino acids. CDR1 and CDR2 (germline): SGHDN, FVKESK. CDR3: CASSPTFTDTQYF. The CDR3 DNA sequence: TGTGCCAGCAGCCCCACTTTCACAGATACGCAGTATTTT.

The chain has TRBV2 and TRBJ2-5; maybe TRBD2 (6 bases). Germline lookup yields CDR1 SNHLY and CDR2 FYNNEI. CDR3 size: 15 residues. V was pared by 7 bases and J by 1 base, with 16 bases between. Here the CDR3 DNA reads TGTGCCAGCACTCTAACGGGACTTTCCCAAGAGACCCAGTACTTC. It yields the protein CASTLTGLSQETQYF.

The table lists this clonotype with many counts. The chain joins TRBV2 to TRBJ1-1, with 8 bases identical to TRBD1. Germline CDR1 SNHLY, CDR2 FYNNEI. CDR3 length: 15 residues. Germline trimming cut 6 bases from V and 3 bases from J; bases unmatched to any gene: 9. DNA for the CDR3: TGTGCCAGCAGGGACCGGACAGGGCGGGACACTGAAGCTTTCTTT. It is translated as CASRDRTGRDTEAFF.

At least ten counts were recorded for this clonotype. The V gene is TRBV2, the J gene TRBJ1-1; tentative D call: TRBD1 (5 bases). V was trimmed by 6 bases and J by 2 bases, leaving 10 bases between them. Germline CDR1 is SNHLY and CDR2 is FYNNEI. This CDR3 contains 13 residues. The CDR3 region has the DNA TGTGCCAGCAGGTCGGGGCTCAACACTGAAGCTTTCTTT. This encodes CASRSGLNTEAFF. Supplemented by reference TRBV2 and TRBJ1-1, the full variable domain reads EPEVTQTPSHQVTQMGQEVILRCVPISNHLYFYWYRQILGQKVEFLVSFYNNEISEKSEIFDDQFSVERPDGSNFTLKIRSTKLEDSAMYFCASRSGLNTEAFFGQGTRLTVV.

Notes on this clonotype: Germline is not matched at one junction end, which may reflect a read error. The chain recombines TRBV7-8 with TRBJ2-5; the D gene is possibly TRBD2 (5 bases). From germline, CDR1 is SGHVS and CDR2 FQNEAQ. The CDR3 sequence is 12 residues long. CDR3 loop: CASTFLGETRYF. The CDR3 DNA is TGTGCCAGTACCTTCCTCGGGGAGACCCGGTACTTC.

This clonotype appeared once. J is TRBJ2-5 and V is TRBV11-2, with D uncertain. Looked up from germline, CDR1 is SGHAT and CDR2 is FQNNGV. The CDR3 runs 13 residues. V was trimmed by 5 bases and J by 4 bases, leaving 11 bases between them. This CDR3 is CASSTKGLETQYF. CDR3 DNA: TGTGCCAGCAGCACGAAAGGGCTAGAGACCCAGTACTTC.

The chain combines TRBV19 with TRBJ1-4; 7 nucleotides align to TRBD1. Germline loops: CDR1 LNHDA, CDR2 SQIVND (reference sequence). The trim removed 4 bases at V and 4 bases at J, leaving 3 bases unmatched. CDR3 length equals 14 residues. In DNA, the CDR3 is TGTGCCAGTAGTAACAGGGGCTATAATGAAAAACTGTTTTTT. Its protein product is CASSNRGYNEKLFF.

This clonotype was counted ten times or more. The rearrangement uses TRBV19 and TRBJ1-6, with 8 bases that match TRBD1. The CDR3 sequence is 14 residues long. Trimming at V came to 5 bases and at J to 7 bases, leaving 4 bases not matched to a gene. Per the germline V gene, CDR1 is LNHDA and CDR2 is SQIVND (reference sequence). The CDR3 DNA is TGTGCCAGTAGTGTGACAGGGGTCAATTCACCCCTCCACTTT. Its translation: CASSVTGVNSPLHF.

This chain links TRBV2 with TRBJ1-4; D gene uncertain. Germline V gene sequence: CDR1 SNHLY, CDR2 FYNNEI. Trimming removed 2 bases from V and 11 bases from J, with 6 bases in between. CDR3 size: 11 residues. This CDR3 is CASSESGKLFF. The CDR3 nucleotides read TGTGCCAGCAGTGAATCCGGGAAACTGTTTTTT.

The CDR3 coding sequence is TGCGCCAGCAGCCCGGCCGGCCAGGGGGAGACCCAGTACTTC. It is translated as CASSPAGQGETQYF. V and J are TRBV5-1 and TRBJ2-5; possibly TRBD1 for D (6 bases). In germline, CDR1 is SGHRS, CDR2 YFSETQ. Trimming pared 4 bases from V and 5 bases from J, leaving 15 bases between. The length of the CDR3 is 14 residues.

This clonotype has at least ten counts. This chain links TRBV29-1 with TRBJ2-5, with D perhaps matching TRBD2 (6 bases). The CDR3 consists of 15 residues. The germline gives CDR1 SQVTM, CDR2 ANQGSEA. V was clipped by 0 bases and J by 0 bases, with 11 bases between them. CDR3 sequence: CSVEEGREYQETQYF. The CDR3 DNA reads as TGCAGCGTTGAAGAGGGACGGGAGTACCAAGAGACCCAGTACTTC.

The table lists this clonotype with a few counts. The CDR3 spells CSATRFNQPQHF. CDR3 bases: TGCAGTGCTACTAGATTTAATCAGCCCCAGCATTTT. The rearrangement uses TRBV20-1 and TRBJ1-5; no clear D gene. Trimming removed 4 bases from V and 4 bases from J, with 8 bases in between. This CDR3 is 12 amino acids long. Germline CDR1 and CDR2: DFQATT and SNEGSKA (reference sequence).

The chain carries TRBV20-1 and TRBJ2-7; perhaps TRBD1 as D (7 bases). The germline V and J ends were trimmed by 3 bases and 0 bases, with 12 bases remaining between them. Germline loops: CDR1 DFQATT, CDR2 SNEGSKA (reference sequence). The CDR3 is made up of 14 amino acids. CDR3 DNA sequence: TGCAGTGCTAGGCGGGACAGAATCTCCTACGAGCAGTACTTC. It yields the protein CSARRDRISYEQYF.

Remarks on this clonotype: It may be a read error: a sequence one base away is much more abundant. J is TRBJ2-5 and V is TRBV24-1; 9 positions match TRBD1. The V and J ends lost 6 bases and 3 bases, in that order; junction bases with no gene match: 1. Germline V lookup: CDR1 KGHDR, CDR2 SFDVKD. The CDR3 covers 13 residues. CDR3: CATSWTGEETQYF. Written as DNA, the CDR3 is TGTGCCACCAGTTGGACAGGGGAAGAGACCCAGTACTTC.